The T cell receptor (beta chain) described here comes from a study of cytomegalovirus exposure and HLA in healthy donors. General observations from the study: An analysis that was carried out later associated some 17,000 TCR beta sequences with HLA alleles at 0.05 false discovery rate.

As for this clone: No antigen is known for it.

Trimming removed 6 bases from V and 4 bases from J, with 19 bases in between. CDR1 MDHEN and CDR2 SYDVKM come from the germline V gene. The CDR3 runs 15 residues. PCR amplification relied on 60 Vbeta primers (plus 13 Jbeta primers). Profiling relied on immunoSEQ multiplex PCR, and the TCRdb table lists in-frame clones only, not all of them. The table includes 150,000 to 200,000 clones, roughly two thirds detected once. This chain connects TRBV28 to TRBJ2-7, with D possibly matching TRBD2 (6 bases). The sequence was collected from a woman aged 18-35 years in good health and CMV-seropositive. The specimen sequenced was PBMCs. DNA of the CDR3: TGTGCCAGCAGAGTTTATTCGCCCGGGGGTTACGAGCAGTACTTC. This sequence encodes CASRVYSPGGYEQYF.